This TCR beta chain was captured by sequencing in a study of CD8 T cells in Susac syndrome. Trimming took 2 bases from V and 8 from J; bases not matched to a gene: 6. The CDR3 is 14 amino acids. CDR1 and CDR2 from the germline V gene are SQVTM and ANQGSEA. Treatment-naive patients with stable or active relapsing-remitting disease served as multiple sclerosis controls. TEMRA cells underwent FACS enrichment and CD8+ and CD4+ T cells underwent negative isolation. The RNA input was about 0.5 to 1 ug, and it was reverse transcribed with random hexamers. The amplification used immunoSEQ multiplex PCR on TCR beta CDR3; it spanned 54 Vbeta and 13 Jbeta. MiXCR, run by TCRdb on the immunoSEQ multiplex PCR reads, gives a single entry per CDR3 protein. In the table there are more than 150,000 distinct CDR3 sequences, around 95% of which are singletons.

Sequencing was carried out using CD8+ T cells from PBMCs. The chain joins TRBV29-1 to TRBJ2-4, with TRBD2 identical over 10 bases. This clonotype was obtained from a human donor with multiple sclerosis. The CDR3 here is CSVEQAGGLDIQYF. The CDR3 coding sequence is TGCAGCGTTGAACAAGCGGGGGGGCTCGACATTCAGTACTTC.